This T cell receptor (beta chain) comes out of a study of prognosis after radiotherapy for stage I lung cancer (dated by TCRdb to 2020 to 2022). Background for the entire study: Between April 2018 and early 2019, about 20 patients with stage I NSCLC were enrolled in Nanjing, China. This study profiled peripheral blood TCR beta repertoires from stage I NSCLC patients before and after stereotactic body radiotherapy and linked the repertoires to distant failure. SBRT was not combined with any concurrent therapy in any patient. Patients with newly diagnosed primary stage I lung tumors numbered over 13, with 4 or 5 others having oligometastatic NSCLC after surgical resection of the primary tumor. All patients were regarded as medically inoperable, because of comorbidities in about twelve patients and refusal of surgery in more than 5 patients. After SBRT, distant metastases developed in about 20% of the 19 patients at a median of 7 months, while the remaining 15 patients had no significant progression. The study took one blood sample before SBRT and one after SBRT from each of approximately 19 patients and sequenced all 40 or so samples. Ages in the cohort of 10 to 15 men and more than five women ranged from roughly 53 to 84 years, with a median of 74. Squamous cell carcinoma histology was identified in about 7 patients, and adenocarcinoma histology was identified in about a dozen patients. Using image-guided IMRT or VMAT, SBRT was delivered in 3 to 5 fractions at a biologically effective dose of at least 100 Gy. The full study reports these points: Whether the expanded TCR clones were tumor-specific was not determined. None of the reported P values were adjusted for multiple comparisons. Unique TCR clone counts fell after SBRT (median 10,088 before versus roughly 7,200 after; Wilcoxon paired P=0.011). The small cohort and short follow-up limited the study, so independent validation of the findings is needed. TRBV and TRBJ usage frequencies reportedly varied with metastasis status, involving two V genes at baseline and several V and two J genes after SBRT. Post-SBRT Shannon entropy and its change from baseline were lower in patients who developed distant metastases; baseline Shannon entropy was not associated with metastases.

The CDR3 goes from the cysteine to the phenylalanine over 19 residues. Of the read, only the CDR3 DNA is kept; its 57 bases are in frame from base 1. CDR1 LGHNA and CDR2 YNFKEQ are derived from the germline V gene. Trimming leaves V shorter by 4 bases and J shorter by 1 base, with the junction holding 8 bases beyond the gene matches. All patients had node-negative disease on CT and PET/CT, and none had a history of other malignancies or had previously received chemotherapy or radiotherapy. At each of the two time points, around 6 milliliters of peripheral venous blood were collected into EDTA tubes. Ficoll-Paque Plus density-gradient centrifugation was used to isolate PBMCs. Right after collection, samples were kept at -80 degrees C until analysis. This clonotype was counted at least ten times. Its antigen specificity is not known. No much larger clonotype is one base removed from it; base qualities were not supplied.

Two rounds of multiplex PCR were used to amplify the TCR beta CDR3 region from genomic DNA. In the first PCR round, primers specific to each TRBV and TRBJ gene were used, and the primer sequences were filed in Chinese patent CN105087789A. The second PCR round used universal primers. The Roche High Pure PCR Template Preparation Kit was used to extract genomic DNA from frozen PBMCs. The libraries underwent paired-end sequencing with 151 bp reads on an Illumina HiSeq 3000. The paper's data handling went like this. Raw reads lacking the multiplex PCR primer sequences were removed with CutAdapt. Using PEAR, the high-quality paired reads were merged into contigs. By alignment to reference sequences, MiXCR assigned TRB V, D and J gene segments to each contig. CDR3 sequences were clustered by base quality and sequence similarity to remove sequencing errors. Diversity was measured as Shannon entropy normalized by the natural log of productive TCR sequence number. Clonality was defined as one minus Shannon entropy divided by the natural log of the number of unique clonotypes. Using the Youden index from ROC curves, the researchers picked the repertoire-metric cut-offs for progression-free survival, and all analyses were carried out in R 3.5.3. TCRdb cleaned the public reads at Q25 with fastp, built clones with MiXCR and kept in-frame beta chains. All rows with the same CDR3 protein become a single entry with the most common DNA and genes. These V and J calls derive from TCRdb rather than the authors' analysis. The sample records around 18,000 distinct CDR3 sequences, about 30% of which are singletons. The ten largest clonotypes hold approximately 32% of the sample.

This sequence uses TRBV4-2 and TRBJ2-1; 15 bases in between match TRBD2. Sequencing was performed on PBMCs, taken before or after stereotactic body radiation therapy (not recorded which). This receptor was taken from a donor aged 50 or older with non-small cell lung cancer. The DNA sequence is TGTGCCAGCAGCCGCGGACTAGCGGGAGGGCCTAAGTCCTACAATGAGCAGTTCTTC. Translated, it reads CASSRGLAGGPKSYNEQFF.